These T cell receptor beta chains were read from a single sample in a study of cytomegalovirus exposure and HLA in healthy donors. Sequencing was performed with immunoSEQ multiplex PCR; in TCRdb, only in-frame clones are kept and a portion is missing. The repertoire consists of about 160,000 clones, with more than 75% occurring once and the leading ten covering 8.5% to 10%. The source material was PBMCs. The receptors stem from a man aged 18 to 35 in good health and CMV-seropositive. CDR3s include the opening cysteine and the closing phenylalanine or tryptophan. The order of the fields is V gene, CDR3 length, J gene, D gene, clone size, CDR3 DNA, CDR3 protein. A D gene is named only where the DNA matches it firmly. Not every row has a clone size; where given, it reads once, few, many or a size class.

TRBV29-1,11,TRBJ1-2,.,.,TGCAGCGTTGTAAGCTGGGAGGGCTACACCTTC,CSVVSWEGYTF
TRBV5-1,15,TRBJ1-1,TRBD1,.,TGCGCCAGCCGAGTCTCAGGGGGCCCGAACACTGAAGCTTTCTTT,CASRVSGGPNTEAFF
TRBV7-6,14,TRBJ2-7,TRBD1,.,TGTGCCAGCACTTCTGGGACAGGGGCCTACGAGCAGTACTTC,CASTSGTGAYEQYF
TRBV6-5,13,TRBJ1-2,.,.,TGTGCCAGCAGTTACAATGGCTACTATGGCTACACCTTC,CASSYNGYYGYTF
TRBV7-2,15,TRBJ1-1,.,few,TGTGCCAGCAGGTCTAGTCCGGGAATGAACACTGAAGCTTTCTTT,CASRSSPGMNTEAFF
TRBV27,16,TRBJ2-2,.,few,TGTGCCAGCAGTTCGACTAGTATTTCGTTTATCGGGGAGCTGTTTTTT,CASSSTSISFIGELFF
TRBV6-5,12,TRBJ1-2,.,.,TGTGCCAGCAGTCCCCAGGGGTATGGCTACACCTTC,CASSPQGYGYTF
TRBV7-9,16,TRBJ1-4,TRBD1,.,TGTGCCAGCAGCCTCGACAGGGGGCAGATTTACGAAAAACTGTTTTTT,CASSLDRGQIYEKLFF
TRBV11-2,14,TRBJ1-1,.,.,TGTGCCAGCAGCGCCACAGGGATGAACACTGAAGCTTTCTTT,CASSATGMNTEAFF
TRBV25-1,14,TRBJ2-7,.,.,TGTGCCAGCAGTTGGGCAGGGGAGGGCGACGAGCAGTACTTC,CASSWAGEGDEQYF
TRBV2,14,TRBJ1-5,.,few,TGTGCCAGCAGTGGGGGCCGAGGTTATCAGCCCCAGCATTTT,CASSGGRGYQPQHF
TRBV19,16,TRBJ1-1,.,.,TGTGCCAGTAGTATAGGACTCAGGGGTGGCGTCCCTGAAGCTTTCTTT,CASSIGLRGGVPEAFF
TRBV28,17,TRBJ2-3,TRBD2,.,TGTGCCAGCAGTTTGGCGCAGCCGGGAGGGTGGTTAGATACGCAGTATTTT,CASSLAQPGGWLDTQYF
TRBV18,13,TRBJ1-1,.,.,TGTGCCAGCTTTCGACGGGAGAACACTGAAGCTTTCTTT,CASFRRENTEAFF
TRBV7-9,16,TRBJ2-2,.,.,TGTGCCAGCAGCCTAAGGGGATTAGCGAACACCGGGGAGCTGTTTTTT,CASSLRGLANTGELFF
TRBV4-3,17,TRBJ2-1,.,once,TGCGCCAGCAGCCAAGATGTAGGGGGGGGAACATACAATGAGCAGTTCTTC,CASSQDVGGGTYNEQFF